This TCR beta chain was observed in a study of cytomegalovirus exposure and HLA in healthy donors. Profiling relied on immunoSEQ multiplex PCR, and the TCRdb table lists in-frame clones only, not all of them. The table lists about 240,000 clones, approximately 84% of them singletons. With 0 bases clipped from V and 0 bases from J, the junction kept 5 bases outside the gene matches. The CDR3 totals 17 residues. Per germline, CDR1 SGHNT and CDR2 YYREEE (reference sequence). This TCR came from a woman aged 30 to 39 in good health and CMV-seropositive. Sequencing was done on a sample of PBMCs. The chain joins TRBV5-4 to TRBJ2-2; 7 positions agree with TRBD1. CDR3 in amino acids: CASSLVGQLANTGELFF. CDR3 coding DNA: TGTGCCAGCAGCTTGGTGGGACAGCTTGCGAACACCGGGGAGCTGTTTTTT.